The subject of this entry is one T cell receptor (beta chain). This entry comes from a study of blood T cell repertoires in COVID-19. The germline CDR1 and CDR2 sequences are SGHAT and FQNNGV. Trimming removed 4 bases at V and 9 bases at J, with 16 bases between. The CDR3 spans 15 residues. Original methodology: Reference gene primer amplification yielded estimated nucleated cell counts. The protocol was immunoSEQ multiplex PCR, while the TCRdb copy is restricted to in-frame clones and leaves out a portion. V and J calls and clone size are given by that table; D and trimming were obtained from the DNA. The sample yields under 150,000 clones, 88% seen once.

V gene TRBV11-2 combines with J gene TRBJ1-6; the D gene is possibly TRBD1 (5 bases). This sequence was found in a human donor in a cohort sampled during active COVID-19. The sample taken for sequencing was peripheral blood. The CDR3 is CASSSTGGFGSPLHF. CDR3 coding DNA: TGTGCCAGCAGCTCCACCGGGGGTTTCGGTTCACCCCTCCACTTT.